Listed below are T cell receptor beta chains from one sample, sequenced in a study of OX40 agonist ivuxolimab in advanced cancers. Measured with immunoSEQ multiplex PCR; TCRdb has only the in-frame clones, and not every one. The table includes tens of thousands of clones, approximately 87% detected once. The material sequenced was CD4+ or CD8+ T cells sorted from blood, taken in a trial of the OX40 agonist ivuxolimab. The receptors shown here come from an adult with an advanced solid tumor such as melanoma, head and neck, liver or kidney cancer. The CDR3 runs from the conserved cysteine through the conserved F or W. D genes are given only for firm matches. The size field is filled for only some rows; it gives once, few, many or a size class.

>-|TRBV15|-|TRBJ1-2
TGTGCCACCAGCAGAGGATCGTCACAGGGAGATAACTATGGCTACACCTTC
CATSRGSSQGDNYGYTF
>-|TRBV6-1|-|TRBJ2-1
TGTGCCAGCAGTGGGGCACTAGCAGCATCCTACAATGAGCAGTTCTTC
CASSGALAASYNEQFF
>-|TRBV9|-|TRBJ2-2
TGTGCCAGCAGCGTAGTTTATGCCGGGGAGCTGTTTTTT
CASSVVYAGELFF
>-|TRBV18|-|TRBJ1-2
TGTGCCAGCTCACCTTCGCAGGGCGATGGCTACACCTTC
CASSPSQGDGYTF
>-|TRBV5-8|medium-sized|TRBJ2-2
TGTGCCAGCAGCCGCGACAGGACCGGGGAGCTGTTTTTT
CASSRDRTGELFF
>-|TRBV18|-|TRBJ2-7
TGTGCCAGCTCACCACGGGGGGCAGGGTCCTACGAGCAGTACTTC
CASSPRGAGSYEQYF
>-|TRBV30|few|TRBJ1-1
TGTGCCTGGAGAGAGAAATGGGGGAACACTGAAGCTTTCTTT
CAWREKWGNTEAFF
>-|TRBV11-2|-|TRBJ1-2
TGTGCCAGCAGCCCCTCTTTATCGCGGGGCGCGGACTATGGCTACACCTTC
CASSPSLSRGADYGYTF
>-|TRBV28|-|TRBJ1-3
TGTGCCAGCAGTTCACCCAGGACAGTCTCTGGAAACACCATATATTTT
CASSSPRTVSGNTIYF
>-|TRBV20-1|once|TRBJ2-1
TGCAGTGCTAGAATCCACAATGAGCAGTTCTTC
CSARIHNEQFF
>-|TRBV27|-|TRBJ1-2
TGTGCCAGCAGGGGAAACAGGGATATTTGGGCTAACTATGGCTACACCTTC
CASRGNRDIWANYGYTF
>-|TRBV18|-|TRBJ2-3
TGTGCCAGCTCAACAGACCTTACTAGCACAGATACGCAGTATTTT
CASSTDLTSTDTQYF
>-|TRBV6-5|-|TRBJ1-6
TGTGCCAGCAGCTCAACCGTCTCAGGGAACTCACCCCTCCACTTT
CASSSTVSGNSPLHF
>-|TRBV18|-|TRBJ2-5
TGTGCCAGCTCACCAGGGAGGATCGAGACCCAGTACTTC
CASSPGRIETQYF
>-|TRBV27|-|TRBJ1-1
TGTGCCAGCATCCTTCGGAGAGGGAACACTGAAGCTTTCTTT
CASILRRGNTEAFF
>-|TRBV6-1|-|TRBJ1-6
TGTGCCAGCAGTGAAGCGTTTTACGGTGAGAGGGGCCGCCTTCTTTCACCCCTCCACTTT
CASSEAFYGERGRLLSPLHF
>TRBD1|TRBV6-6|-|TRBJ2-1
TGTGCCAGCAGTGGTAAGGGGGCGAATGAGCAGTTCTTC
CASSGKGANEQFF
>TRBD1|TRBV5-1|-|TRBJ2-2
TGCGCCAGCAGCCCAAGACAGGGGGCGGCCGGGGAGCTGTTTTTT
CASSPRQGAAGELFF
>-|TRBV11-3|-|TRBJ2-1
TGTGCCAGCAGCTCCTCGTCCGGTGGGGGTTACAATGAGCAGTTCTTC
CASSSSSGGGYNEQFF
>-|TRBV7-2|-|TRBJ2-6
TGTGCCAGCAGCTTAGAATTAGTTCCTGGGGCCAACGTCCTGACTTTC
CASSLELVPGANVLTF
>TRBD2|TRBV5-1|once|TRBJ2-1
TGCGCCAGCAGCCCGGGGGGGGGCAATGAGCAGTTCTTC
CASSPGGGNEQFF
>TRBD1|TRBV4-1|-|TRBJ2-5
TGCGCCAGCAGCCCGGGACAGGGGCAAAAAGAGACCCAGTACTTC
CASSPGQGQKETQYF
>-|TRBV18|-|TRBJ2-2
TGTGCCAGCTCACCATTGTTTATAATAGCGAACACCGGGGAGCTGTTTTTT
CASSPLFIIANTGELFF
>TRBD1|TRBV5-4|-|TRBJ2-5
TGTGCCAGCAGCACCACTCAGGGGGCTGGGGAGACCCAGTACTTC
CASSTTQGAGETQYF
>TRBD1|TRBV9|-|TRBJ1-2
TGTGCCAGCAGCGCGCAACAGGGGACGGACTATGGCTACACCTTC
CASSAQQGTDYGYTF
>-|TRBV18|-|TRBJ2-5
TGTGCCAGCTCACCTCCGGGACGAGGAGAGACCCAGTACTTC
CASSPPGRGETQYF
>-|TRBV20-1|-|TRBJ2-7
TGCAGTGCTAGAAACTACGAGCAGTACTTC
CSARNYEQYF
>TRBD2|TRBV27|-|TRBJ2-2
TGTGCCAGCAGTTTTAGCGGGAGGGTTCCCGGGGAGCTGTTTTTT
CASSFSGRVPGELFF
>TRBD2|TRBV27|-|TRBJ2-1
TGTGCCAGCAATCGCGGCCGGGGGGGGCTCAATGAGCAGTTCTTC
CASNRGRGGLNEQFF
>-|TRBV28|-|TRBJ1-3
TGTGCCAGCAGTTTGGACTCTGGAAACACCATATATTTT
CASSLDSGNTIYF
>TRBD1|TRBV27|-|TRBJ1-5
TGTGCCAGCAGTTTACTGACTGGGGGACAGAGCAATCAGCCCCAGCATTTT
CASSLLTGGQSNQPQHF
>-|TRBV19|-|TRBJ1-1
TGTGCCAGTACCGGGGCGAACAGGAGTCCCGGGTCCCGTTGGGAAGCTTTCTTT
CASTGANRSPGSRWEAFF
>-|TRBV5-1|-|TRBJ2-1
TGCGCCAGCAGCTTTGGCAGGGATGAGCAGTTCTTC
CASSFGRDEQFF
>-|TRBV6-6|few|TRBJ2-5
TGTGCCAGCAGTTACTCGGGCAGGGGTTTGGAGACCCAGTACTTC
CASSYSGRGLETQYF
>-|TRBV11-2|-|TRBJ1-5
TGTGCCAGCAGCTTTGGGGGGGGTCATCAGCCCCAGCATTTT
CASSFGGGHQPQHF
>-|TRBV13|-|TRBJ1-5
TGTGCCAGCAGCCGGAGAGCGGGGGGCGGCAATCAGCCCCAGCATTTT
CASSRRAGGGNQPQHF
>TRBD1|TRBV2|-|TRBJ1-5
TGTGCCAGCAGTACTGACAGGGGGCTTAGCAATCAGCCCCAGCATTTT
CASSTDRGLSNQPQHF
>-|TRBV9|-|TRBJ2-1
TGTGCCAGCAGCGAGCGGCTCCACAATGAGCAGTTCTTC
CASSERLHNEQFF
>-|TRBV4-1|-|TRBJ2-1
TGCGCCAGCAGCCAAGAAAATGAGCAGTTCTTC
CASSQENEQFF
>-|TRBV19|-|TRBJ2-2
TGTGCCAGTAAAAATCCGAACACCGGGGAGCTGTTTTTT
CASKNPNTGELFF